This T cell receptor (beta chain) originates from a study of OX40 agonist ivuxolimab in advanced cancers. Assay: immunoSEQ multiplex PCR; the TCRdb copy retains only in-frame clones and omits some. Among around 50,000 clones listed, more than 70% were seen once. The CDR3 length is 13 residues. Losses at the gene ends were 3 bases for V and 7 bases for J; bases not matched to a gene: 6. Germline CDR1 SQVTM, CDR2 ANQGSEA. The source is an adult with an advanced solid tumor such as melanoma, head and neck, liver or kidney cancer. The chain uses TRBV29-1 and TRBJ1-2; 9 nucleotides match TRBD1. Sequencing used CD4+ or CD8+ T cells sorted from blood, obtained in a trial of the OX40 agonist ivuxolimab. CDR3 coding DNA: TGCAGCGTTGATAAACCGGGACAGGGTGGCTACACCTTC. This encodes CSVDKPGQGGYTF.